This entry features one TCR beta chain sequence. Its target is unknown. The data originate from a study of follicular helper T cells after annual influenza vaccination. Profiling relied on immunoSEQ multiplex PCR, and the TCRdb table lists in-frame clones only, not all of them. In the table there are roughly 5,400 clones, roughly 85% of which are singletons. Study-level findings and limits: ICOS+CD38+ cTfh clonality change tracked circulating plasmablast frequency change. Recurrent ICOS+CD38+ cTfh clonotypes included tetramer and AIM influenza-specific ones.

Time point given: 2015-2016 season, pre-vaccination. Non-naive CD4+CXCR5+PD-1+ cTfh were sorted into ICOS+CD38+ and ICOS-CD38- fractions. The CDR3 is 13 amino acids. V lost 5 bases, J lost 4 bases, and 8 bases lay in between. From germline, CDR1 is SGHTA and CDR2 FQGNSA. This clonotype originated in an adult who received the influenza vaccine. Specimen: CXCR5+ CD38- circulating T follicular helper cells from blood, collected on the day of influenza vaccination. Subset denoted: circulating Tfh, non-naive CD4+CXCR5+PD-1+ (ICOS+CD38+ or ICOS-CD38-). J is TRBJ1-4 and V is TRBV7-2; D unresolved. CDR3 region: CASSAQINEKLFF. The CDR3 coding sequence is TGTGCCAGCAGCGCCCAGATTAATGAAAAACTGTTTTTT.